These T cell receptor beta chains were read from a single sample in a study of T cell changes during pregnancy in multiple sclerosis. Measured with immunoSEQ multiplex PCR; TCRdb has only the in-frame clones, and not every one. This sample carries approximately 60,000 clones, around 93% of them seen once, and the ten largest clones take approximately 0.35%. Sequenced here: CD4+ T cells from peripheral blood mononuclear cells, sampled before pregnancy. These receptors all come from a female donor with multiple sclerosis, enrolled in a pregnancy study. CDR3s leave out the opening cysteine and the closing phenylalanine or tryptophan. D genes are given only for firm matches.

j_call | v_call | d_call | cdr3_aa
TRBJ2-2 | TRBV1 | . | TSSQVIQGLAGVPGELF
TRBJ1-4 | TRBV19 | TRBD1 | ASTKGTGRRTNEKLF
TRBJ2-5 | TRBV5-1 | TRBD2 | ASSLAAGLRETQY
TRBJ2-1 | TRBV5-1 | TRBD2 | ASSLTSGGYNEQF
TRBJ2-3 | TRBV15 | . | ATSRGTSTDTQY
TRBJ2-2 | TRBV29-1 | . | SVAQLDNGELF
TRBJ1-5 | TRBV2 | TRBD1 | ASSRDRAGKPQH
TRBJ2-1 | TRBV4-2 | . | ASSQVRGSVVRNEQF
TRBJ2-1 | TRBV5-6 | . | ASSLILASQAQF
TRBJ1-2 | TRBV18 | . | ASSPGLDYGYT
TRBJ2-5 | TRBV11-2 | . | ASSPLVPHVLQPQETQY
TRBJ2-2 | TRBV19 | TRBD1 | ASSIDRAGTGELF
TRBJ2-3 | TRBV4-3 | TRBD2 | ASSQELAGPETQY
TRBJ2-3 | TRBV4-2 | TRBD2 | ASSQEAAGVGTDTQY
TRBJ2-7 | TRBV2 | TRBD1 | ATSRTGISYEQY
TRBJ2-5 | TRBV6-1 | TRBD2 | ASSLAGVTQY
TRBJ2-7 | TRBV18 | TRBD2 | ASSRLAGVNREDYEQY
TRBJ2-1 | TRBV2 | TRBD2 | ASRGSWSGRKNEQF
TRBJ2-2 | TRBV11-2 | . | ASSLFPDTGELF
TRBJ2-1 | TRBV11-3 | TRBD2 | ASSLAGSGAQNNEQF
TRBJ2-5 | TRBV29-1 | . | SVEPLAKTETQY
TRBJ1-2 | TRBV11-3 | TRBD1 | ASSSNRGGYT
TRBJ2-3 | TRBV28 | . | ASGTGTDTQY
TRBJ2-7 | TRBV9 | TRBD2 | ASSVGPGLAGEFYEQY
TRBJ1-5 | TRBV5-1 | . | ASSLVLQPQH
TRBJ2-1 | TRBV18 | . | ASSGGSSYNEQF
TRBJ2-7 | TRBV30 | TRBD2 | AWSVGSGSYEQY
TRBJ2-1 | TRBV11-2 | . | ASSLVSLVQNEQF
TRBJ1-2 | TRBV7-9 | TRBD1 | ASIHSGGTGYT
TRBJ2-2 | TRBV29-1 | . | SAPSTNTGELF
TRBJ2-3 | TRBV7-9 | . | ASSLDLGGGSGTDTQY
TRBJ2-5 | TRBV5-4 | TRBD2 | ASSLLVGGLQETQY
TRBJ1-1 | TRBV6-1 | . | ASSEWRSSEAF
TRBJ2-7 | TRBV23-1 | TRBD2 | ASSQSRLAGAYGYAEQY
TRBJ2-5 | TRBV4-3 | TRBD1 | ASSLHGYRGRFKETQY
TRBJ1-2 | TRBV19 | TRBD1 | ASSPEVSGQSGGYT
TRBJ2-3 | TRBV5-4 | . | ASSLQRPGTDTQY
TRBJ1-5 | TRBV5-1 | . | ASSFDSNQPQH
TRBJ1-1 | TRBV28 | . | ASSLPRQGMSEAF
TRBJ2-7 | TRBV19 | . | ASSMAGQRMYEQY
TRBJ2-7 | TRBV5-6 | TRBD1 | ASSSGQGSYEQY
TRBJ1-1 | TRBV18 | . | ASSPPGRASNTEAF
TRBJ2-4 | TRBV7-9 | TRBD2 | ASSTGTSNHIQY
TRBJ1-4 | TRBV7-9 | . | ASSLEGQGGEKLF
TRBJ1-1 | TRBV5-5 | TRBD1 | ASDAGQSWNLWGTEAF
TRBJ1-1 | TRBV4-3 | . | ASSQGRWNTEAF
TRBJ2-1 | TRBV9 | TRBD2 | ASSLGTSGYNEQF
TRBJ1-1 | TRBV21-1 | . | ASSKNRRWEVAEAF
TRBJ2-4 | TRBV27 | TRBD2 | ASSPTGRTSGRSLAKNIQY